The text below deals with one T cell receptor beta chain. Its antigen is not known. The data originate from a study of persistence of HIV-infected CD4 T cells. Study information: A median of approximately eight years of suppressive ART preceded sampling. Multiple blood draws of up to 180 mL, except two donors with single leukapheresis. The study's findings and limits: Bulk TCR data could not be restricted to HIV-1-infected CMV-responding cells. Degenerate expanded CDR3beta sequences were enriched among CMV- and Gag-responding cells.

V dropped 3 bases and J dropped 1; count of bases not matched to a gene: 6. Germline V gene sequence: CDR1 MGHRA, CDR2 YSYEKL. This CDR3 spans 17 amino acids. Anti-CD3/anti-CD28 beads served as a nonspecific positive control stimulus. CD4+ T cells upregulating both CD40 ligand and CD69 were sorted as responding cells. Sequencing used immunoSEQ version 4 in survey mode. The data were produced by immunoSEQ multiplex PCR, yet TCRdb's version contains in-frame clones alone and is incomplete. This table has around 39,000 clones, about 89% appearing once. The genes are TRBV4-1 and TRBJ2-2, with TRBD1 matching 9 bases. The sequence was collected from an adult man with HIV who was CMV-seropositive. The source was CD4+ T cells sorted from PBMCs after roughly 17-hour stimulation, collected from a patient who received antiretroviral therapy. CDR3 sequence reads: CASSHRVGQGNTGELFF. The CDR3 coding sequence is TGCGCCAGCAGCCATCGTGTGGGACAGGGGAACACCGGGGAGCTGTTTTTT.